A selection of T cell receptor beta chains follows, all from one sample in a study of shared clonotypes between healthy human individuals. Method: immunoSEQ multiplex PCR; TCRdb's copy keeps in-frame clones and lacks some. The sample contains around 370,000 clones, roughly 96% of which appear only once. Sequencing input: memory CD8+ T cells sorted from blood. All receptors come from a man under 40 in good health. Both conserved end residues are part of each CDR3. Fields, in order: V gene, CDR3 protein.

>TRBV7-8
CASSTAGGYGYTF
>TRBV27
CASSLVFFVTGLAKNIQYF
>TRBV28
CASGQGDFLNTIYF
>TRBV2
CASSEETGGHEQYF
>TRBV7-9
CASSLAGGSTDTQYF
>TRBV6-1
CASRGRDRGGYEQYF
>TRBV6-6
CASSSRGMNTEAFF
>TRBV5-1
CASSLAVLSSGSPDTQYF
>TRBV12-5
CASGPSGGRNTIYF
>TRBV5-4
CASSRTSGTYTGELFF
>TRBV7-2
CASSPTRTQYF
>TRBV4-2
CASSQEGGSGRTDTQYF
>TRBV10-3
CAIRKNYNRTGPGGYTF
>TRBV19
CAAGTGSSGNTIYF
>TRBV5-6
CASSTGLAGTQYF
>TRBV6-1
CASKRAGGQETQYF
>TRBV7-9
CASSLPRGGVQETQYF
>TRBV19
CASSTWTSGRTDTQYF
>TRBV19
CASIPSITPGTGPNQPQHF
>TRBV7-3
CASSLGGSLGYTF